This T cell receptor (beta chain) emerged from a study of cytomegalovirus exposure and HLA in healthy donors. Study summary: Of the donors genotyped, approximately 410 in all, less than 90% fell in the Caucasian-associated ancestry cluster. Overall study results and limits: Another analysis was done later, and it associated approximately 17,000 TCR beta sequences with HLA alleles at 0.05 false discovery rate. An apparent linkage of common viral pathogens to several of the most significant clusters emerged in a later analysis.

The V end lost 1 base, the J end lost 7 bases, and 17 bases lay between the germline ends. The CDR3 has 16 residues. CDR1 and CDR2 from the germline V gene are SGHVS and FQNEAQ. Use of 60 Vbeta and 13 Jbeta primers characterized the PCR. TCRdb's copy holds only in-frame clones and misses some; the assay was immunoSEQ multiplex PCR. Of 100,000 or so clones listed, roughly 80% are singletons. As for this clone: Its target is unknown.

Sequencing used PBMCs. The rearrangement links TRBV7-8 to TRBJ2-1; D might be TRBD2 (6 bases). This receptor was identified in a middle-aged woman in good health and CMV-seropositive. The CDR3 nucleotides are TGTGCCAGCAGCTTAGATCCAGCGGGTGACGTTAATGAGCAGTTCTTC. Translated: CASSLDPAGDVNEQFF.